These T cell receptor beta chains were read from a single sample in a study of CD8 T cells in Susac syndrome. TCRdb reprocessed the immunoSEQ multiplex PCR reads with MiXCR, giving one entry per CDR3 protein. The repertoire holds tens of thousands of distinct CDR3 sequences, with around 90% as singletons. Sequenced sample: CD8+ T cells from PBMCs. These receptors were collected from a human donor with multiple sclerosis. The CDR3 runs from the conserved cysteine through the conserved F or W. D genes are given only for firm matches. Clone sizes are given selectively: once, few, many, or a class where the clone is expanded.

abundance	d_gene	v_gene	j_gene	CDR3nt	CDR3aa
NA	TRBD2	TRBV28	TRBJ2-1	TGTGCCAGCAATTCGCAGCGGGAGGAGAGCTACAATGAGCAGTTCTTC	CASNSQREESYNEQFF
NA	NA	TRBV30	TRBJ1-1	TGTGCCTGGAGAGTGGGGGTGGGCACTGAAGCTTTCTTT	CAWRVGVGTEAFF
NA	TRBD2	TRBV10-2	TRBJ2-1	TGCGCCAGCAGTTTGGGTCTAGCGGGTGGTTACAATGAGCAGTTCTTC	CASSLGLAGGYNEQFF
NA	NA	TRBV20-1	TRBJ1-1	TGCAGTGCTAGAGTCCGGGGCTCGTCGGACACTGAAGCTTTCTTT	CSARVRGSSDTEAFF
NA	NA	TRBV7-9	TRBJ2-7	TGTGCCAGCAGCCCGGGACTTAGCTCCTACGAGCAGTACTTC	CASSPGLSSYEQYF
NA	NA	TRBV5-4	TRBJ2-1	TGTGCCAGCAGTCCCGGCAATGAGCAGTTCTTC	CASSPGNEQFF
once	TRBD1	TRBV5-4	TRBJ2-7	TGTGCCAGCAGCGCTGGGACAGGGGACTACGAGCAGTACTTC	CASSAGTGDYEQYF
NA	NA	TRBV20-1	TRBJ2-1	TGCAGTGCTAGAGATCTCAACCGACATGAGCAGTTCTTC	CSARDLNRHEQFF
once	TRBD1	TRBV12-3/TRBV12-4	TRBJ2-2	TGTGCCAGTAGGACAGGGGGAAACACCGGGGAGCTGTTTTTT	CASRTGGNTGELFF
NA	TRBD2	TRBV20-1	TRBJ2-5	TGCAGTGCTTACCGCGGGAGAACATTGCAAGAGACCCAGTACTTC	CSAYRGRTLQETQYF